This TCR beta chain was sequenced in a study of cytomegalovirus exposure and HLA in healthy donors (dated by TCRdb to about 2017). For the study in its entirety: An earlier analysis of some 550 of the donors reported 276 Gb of sequence data and some 120 million unique TCR beta sequences from around 200 million T cells. To decide whether each TCR beta V gene segment behaved as functional or pseudogenic, an earlier analysis of some 540 of the donors relied on high-throughput TCR beta sequencing. Besides the first cohort of some 670 subjects, a separate validation cohort made up of 120 different subjects was used. The study combined high-throughput TCR immunosequencing, statistical association of individual TCRs with disease status, and machine learning to predict cytomegalovirus infection status. The study aimed to test whether signatures of past pathogen exposure could be identified by cataloging public T cell receptors. Roughly 5 DR-DQ haplotypes were handled as single units for association and clustering because linkage in the cohort was strong. Donor age, sex, ethnicity and CMV serostatus were collected together with the repertoire data. Of the 350 to 450 genotyped donors, over 70% fell in the genetic ancestry cluster associated with self-reported Caucasian donors. Genome-wide SNP genotypes for about three fifths of the roughly 700 donors were used in a later genetic analysis, which treated that subset as a discovery cohort. The later analysis used no new phenotypic data to find candidate immune exposures, relying instead on TCR beta sequences and their occurrence across donors. The number of donors typed differed by locus, with about 620-630 for A, B, C, DRB1 and DQB1, roughly 550 for DQA1, approximately 580 for DPA1, and 450 to 480 for DPB1. A later analysis re-examined previously published TCR beta repertoires from more than 650 donors and added high-resolution HLA genotyping to investigate patterns of TCR occurrence. An early release that covered roughly 600 HLA-typed donors contained 250 to 350 gigabases of sequencing data and tens of millions of unique TCR sequences. Both class I and class II loci were covered by HLA typing, at four-digit resolution. All discovery cohort repertoires had been generated using a single sequencing platform. Using immunosequencing, the study profiled T cell repertoires from about 610 subjects and related those repertoires to cytomegalovirus serostatus. Across 300 to 500 genotyped donors of the cohort, an average of about 240,000 unique TCR beta nucleotide sequences per donor were sequenced, and about a sixth of those sequences were non-productive.

With respect to this clone: There is no known antigen for this receptor. No much larger clone is present one base from it, and per-base qualities are unavailable.

The cohort consisted of 600 to 750 healthy bone marrow donors. At the time of sampling, every cohort member was nominally healthy, though immune exposures that went unrecorded were likely present. The donor was CMV seropositive and was included in the group of approximately 310 seropositive cohort members. Every donor gave a peripheral blood sample, and the peripheral blood mononuclear cells from that sample were used for TCR beta sequencing. Genomic DNA extraction from the blood cell samples was performed with the Qiagen DNeasy Blood Extraction Kit. Overall results and qualifications from the work: Because HLA typing was missing for some donors at each locus, association tests included only the typed subset. For the cohort, immune exposure information was limited to CMV serostatus. Compared with the approximately 670-donor mean, donors in an Asian-associated ancestry cluster had fewer N-insertions in productive TCRs, according to a later genetic analysis. In an earlier analysis of some 540 of the donors, most TCR beta V segments appeared in productive rearrangements about 87% or about 30% of the time, broadly matching IMGT annotations. When HLA alleles, especially DR and DQ, strongly co-occurred, TCR associations were difficult to assign to individual alleles. According to a later analysis, TCR association rates differed among HLA loci, with DRB1 alleles showing the most associated TCRs and HLA-C alleles showing the fewest. In a later analysis, HLA-associated TCR beta chains showed more clonal expansion and lower generation probabilities than non-associated chains that were equally common. An association between a missense DCLRE1C variant and V-gene and J-gene trimming of TCR beta chains was found in a later genetic analysis and replicated in an independent cohort. Correlated functional status among segregating V segments might reflect linkage disequilibrium, but an unknown experimental factor could not be ruled out. Sequencing depth was assumed to be roughly uniform across donors in the presence/absence analyses, though that assumption may not hold. Because counts were too low, seventeen rarely observed V segments, including chromosome 9 orphons, were excluded from the earlier analysis of some 540 of the donors. This cohort had only TCR beta chains sequenced, and the lack of alpha or paired-chain data limited which features could be detected. Several of the top co-occurrence clusters appeared to be linked to parvovirus B19, influenza, CMV and Epstein-Barr virus, according to a later analysis. According to a later analysis, most CMV-associated TCR beta chains appeared to be HLA-restricted, and the HLA associations seemed to be driven largely by CMV exposure. A further reported finding was that TCR beta sequences accurately predicted the HLA-A and HLA-B alleles for most subjects in the first cohort. According to the authors, the approach could potentially be generalized to other disease states and immunological phenotypes. In the study, approximately 160 TCR beta chains were listed as associated with cytomegalovirus. A few of the identified cytomegalovirus-associated TCR beta chains were confirmed in vitro to be specific for cytomegalovirus antigens. In a later analysis, 16,951 TCR beta sequences were associated with specific HLA alleles at a false discovery rate of 0.05. While some public TCRs were present in many individuals, most TCR sequences turned up only very rarely across donors. In both the original and validation cohorts, the classifier was reported to diagnose cytomegalovirus status with high specificity and sensitivity. A cluster of highly shared sequence variants was judged likely to be a technical artifact of the sequencing pipeline.

Receptor libraries were prepared by the immunoSEQ multiplex PCR assay. For the multiplex PCR, a mixture combining 60 forward primers for TCR Vbeta segments and 13 reverse primers for TCR Jbeta segments was used. A multiplex PCR assay on genomic DNA amplified the CDR3 region of rearranged TCR beta genes. The Illumina HiSeq System was used to sequence the amplified TCR beta libraries as 87-base-pair reads. The paper's data handling went like this. A later analysis tallied tens of millions of unique TCR beta chains across the 610 or so repertoires, and about 10 million of those chains were shared by two or more donors. Raw reads were error-corrected and collapsed into unique sequences with a nearest-neighbor algorithm that merged closely related sequences to remove PCR and sequencing errors. Alignment of CDR3 sequences to IMGT reference sequences was used to assign V, D and J gene segments. Each retained sequence needed at least a six-nucleotide match to both a V gene segment and a J gene segment. A rearrangement counted as productive if the CDR3 had no stop codons and remained in frame with V and J, and every other rearrangement counted as non-productive. CDR3 was defined according to IMGT convention as the region running from the second conserved V-encoded cysteine to the conserved J-encoded phenylalanine. Sequences without an unambiguous match to a single V gene segment were excluded from the earlier analysis of about 600 of the donors. In an earlier analysis of about 590 of the donors, a V segment was called functional when productive rearrangements were above 56.7%, and segregating when the standard deviation between donors exceeded 5%. To diagnose cytomegalovirus status from the catalog of TCR beta chain sequences, a statistical classification framework was built. V and J gene assignment, in a later analysis, came from comparing TCR nucleotide sequences with IMGT/GENE-DB human TR gene sequences. In a later analysis, CDR3 sequences and most-parsimonious VDJ recombination scenarios were assigned using the TCRdist pipeline. In a later analysis, every TCR beta chain was defined by the combination of its CDR3 amino acid sequence and its V-gene family, and reads without a unique V-gene family were dropped. As a way to deal with suspected cross-contamination and a sequencing artifact, a later analysis dropped more than 500 nucleotide sequences that were highly shared and had low generation probability. In a later analysis, a clonal expansion index for each public chain was calculated from normalized within-repertoire ranks of inferred template counts. A later analysis computed generation probabilities with a VDJ recombination model fitted to out-of-frame rearrangements, and checked the results against IGoR. Hypergeometric tests were used in a later analysis to score TCR-TCR, TCR-HLA and TCR-CMV co-occurrence, with a repertoire-size bias correction applied to the TCR pairs. To estimate false discovery rates, a later analysis permuted the HLA or CMV assignments 20 times. In a later analysis, co-occurring TCRs were grouped using DBSCAN, with TCRdist sequence similarity added in when clustering inside HLA-allele-positive subsets. Co-occurrence clustering excluded repertoires with fewer than 30,000 or more than 120,000 public chains, plus five with anomalous nucleotide sharing. TCRdb limited this immuneACCESS table to in-frame rearrangements with V and J called. A share of clones is missing; checked studies link under half to unresolved V genes, and the rest is unexplained. The DNA gave D and trimming, while V, J and clone size come from that table. This sample holds roughly 92,000 clones; about four fifths were observed only once. Together, the top ten hold approximately 3.9% of the sample.

This clonotype originated in a woman between 65 and 79 years old in good health and CMV-seropositive. The sequenced sample was PBMCs.

The CDR3 sequence is CSVDHRGLGTEAFF. The nucleotides are TGCAGCGTGGACCACAGGGGGCTGGGAACTGAAGCTTTCTTT. Rearrangement joined TRBV29-1 to TRBJ1-1, with 9 middle bases fitting TRBD1. The CDR3 measures 14 amino acids from cysteine to phenylalanine. Only CDR3 DNA remains: 42 bases, in frame from the first base. V has 6 bases trimmed and J has 5 bases trimmed; junction bases matching no gene number 10. CDR1 SQVTM and CDR2 ANQGSEA were looked up in the germline V gene.